The next 21 T cell receptor beta chains were all read from a single sample in a study of PD-1 blockade in classical Hodgkin lymphoma. No patient escaped relapse after autologous stem cell transplantation, and brentuximab vedotin exposure varied. Here immunoSEQ multiplex PCR was the method, and the copy in TCRdb shows in-frame clones only, minus some. This sample yields about 86,000 clones, of which about nine tenths are seen a single time; 22% belongs to the top ten. The source was peripheral blood mononuclear cells (PBMCs), collected at baseline. The source is a human donor with classical Hodgkin lymphoma.

The gene calls are TRBV19 and TRBJ1-1; TRBD1 agrees at 8 bases. The germline V gene has CDR1 LNHDA and CDR2 SQIVND (reference sequence). The CDR3 has 13 amino acids. Trimming cost V 8 bases and J 8 bases; bases outside gene matches: 10. DNA of the CDR3: TGTGCCAGTCGAGACAGGGGTACGCAAGAAGCTTTCTTT. The encoded protein is CASRDRGTQEAFF.

Of note for this clone: One junction end disagrees with the germline gene, perhaps due to a read error. The chain is built from TRBV11-2 and TRBJ1-2; TRBD1 might be the D (5 bases). This CDR3 has 13 residues. Germline V gives CDR1 SGHAT, CDR2 FQNNGV. The CDR3 DNA is TGTGCCAGCAGCCTAGACAGAAACTATGGCTACACCTTC. Its protein product is CASSLDRNYGYTF.

The gene calls are TRBV7-2 and TRBJ2-2; the D is unclear. The CDR3 consists of 16 residues. Trimming left V 3 bases short and J 0 bases short, with 11 bases between. Germline CDR1 is SGHTA and CDR2 is FQGNSA. Written as DNA, the CDR3 is TGTGCCAGCAGCTTGTCCGCCTTTGCGAACACCGGGGAGCTGTTTTTT. It encodes CASSLSAFANTGELFF.

V is TRBV7-9 and J is TRBJ2-3, with no clear D. Germline V gene lookup returns CDR1 SEHNR and CDR2 FQNEAQ (reference sequence). CDR3 length: 13 amino acids. V lost 1 base, J lost 6 bases, and 8 bases lay in between. CDR3 amino acids: CASSLEVGDTQYF. CDR3 coding DNA: TGTGCCAGCAGCTTAGAGGTTGGCGATACGCAGTATTTT.

This rearrangement joins TRBV25-1 to TRBJ1-3; D call uncertain. Trimming shortened V by 2 bases and J by 0 bases, and 8 bases separated the two germline ends. From germline, CDR1 is MGHDK and CDR2 SYGVNS. CDR3 length: 15 residues. This CDR3 reads CASSEDGSSGNTIYF. DNA of the CDR3: TGTGCCAGCAGTGAAGACGGGAGCTCTGGAAACACCATATATTTT.

V usage is TRBV19 and J usage is TRBJ1-2; unclear D gene. There are 11 residues in the CDR3. The germline V gene has CDR1 LNHDA and CDR2 SQIVND (reference sequence). V lost 5 bases to trimming and J lost 8 bases, with 9 bases between them. CDR3 amino acids: CASSWSWGYTF. In DNA form, the CDR3 reads TGTGCCAGTAGTTGGTCCTGGGGCTACACCTTC.

The chain employs TRBV27 and TRBJ2-3; 8 bases are shared with TRBD2. V gave up 2 bases and J gave up 2 bases; unmatched junction bases: 3. Germline CDR1 MNHEY, CDR2 SMNVEV (reference sequence). This CDR3 has 15 amino acids. Written as DNA, the CDR3 is TGTGCCAGCAGTTTAACTAGCGGACCCACAGATACGCAGTATTTT. This encodes CASSLTSGPTDTQYF.

The chain carries TRBV6-4 and TRBJ2-1; D gene ambiguous. The germline V gene encodes CDR1 MRHNA and CDR2 SNTAGT. This CDR3 has 14 residues. The V end lost 8 bases, the J end lost 3 bases, and 14 bases lay between the germline ends. This CDR3 reads CASGPLTVYNEQFF. The CDR3 DNA reads TGTGCCAGCGGACCTTTGACGGTCTACAATGAGCAGTTCTTC.

The CDR3: CASSGAQGTEAFF. For the CDR3, the DNA is TGTGCCAGCTCTGGGGCCCAGGGGACTGAAGCTTTCTTT. The gene calls are TRBV11-2 and TRBJ1-1; perhaps TRBD1 as D (6 bases). The CDR3 consists of 13 residues. Per germline, CDR1 SGHAT and CDR2 FQNNGV. V was trimmed by 8 bases and J by 5 bases, leaving 15 bases between them.

The chain is built from TRBV25-1 and TRBJ2-6; D is perhaps TRBD1 or TRBD2 (5 bases each). The CDR3 runs 17 residues. V lost 0 bases to trimming and J lost 0 bases, with 9 bases between them. CDR1 and CDR2 from the germline V gene are MGHDK and SYGVNS. CDR3: CASSEYTRGSGANVLTF. The CDR3 DNA reads TGTGCCAGCAGTGAATATACTAGGGGCTCTGGGGCCAACGTCCTGACTTTC.

The CDR3 is CASSSRTSGRTVETQYF. CDR3 coding DNA: TGTGCCAGCAGTTCACGGACTAGCGGGAGGACGGTAGAGACCCAGTACTTC. The rearrangement uses TRBV28 and TRBJ2-5; 14 nucleotides align to TRBD2. With 4 bases clipped from V and 4 bases from J, the junction kept 8 bases outside the gene matches. Germline loops: CDR1 MDHEN, CDR2 SYDVKM. CDR3 length: 17 residues.

The chain links TRBV19 to TRBJ2-1, with D tentatively TRBD1 or TRBD2 (5 bases each). Looked up from germline, CDR1 is LNHDA and CDR2 is SQIVND (reference sequence). With 9 bases removed from V and 5 bases from J, the gap between germline ends came to 20 bases. CDR3 length equals 15 residues. The CDR3 DNA is TGTGCCAGCAAGCCCGGGACCAACATTCACAATGAGCAGTTCTTC. Translating gives CASKPGTNIHNEQFF.

This chain links TRBV30 with TRBJ2-1, with 13 bases fitting TRBD2. Trimming took 1 base from V and 8 from J; bases not matched to a gene: 5. CDR1 and CDR2 from the germline V gene are GTSNPN and SVGIG (reference sequence). The CDR3 is 15 residues long. The CDR3 spells CAWSDRTSGRHEQFF. The CDR3 DNA is TGTGCCTGGAGTGACCGGACTAGCGGGAGACATGAGCAGTTCTTC.

The V and J genes are TRBV28 and TRBJ2-7, with TRBD1 as a possible D gene (6 bases). Germline V gene data show CDR1 as MDHEN and CDR2 as SYDVKM. The length of the CDR3 is 12 residues. The V end lost 4 bases, the J end lost 11 bases, and 15 bases lay between the germline ends. This chain's CDR3 is CASSSARGEKYF. CDR3 coding DNA: TGTGCCAGCAGTTCAGCCAGGGGCGAAAAGTACTTC.

The rearrangement uses TRBV27 and TRBJ2-7, with 9 bases identical to TRBD1. From germline, CDR1 is MNHEY and CDR2 SMNVEV (reference sequence). After removal of 5 bases from V and 4 bases from J, the junction contained 3 bases not matched to a gene. This CDR3 is built from 13 residues. The DNA for the CDR3 is TGTGCCAGCAGTAGACAGGGGGTTTACGAGCAGTACTTC. Amino acid sequence: CASSRQGVYEQYF.

This rearrangement joins TRBV25-1 to TRBJ1-2; a weak D match, TRBD1 (5 bases). The CDR3 has 16 amino acids. Germline V gene data show CDR1 as MGHDK and CDR2 as SYGVNS. V was trimmed by 5 bases and J by 1 base, leaving 17 bases between them. The CDR3 protein is CASSNPDSFFNYGYTF. The DNA of the CDR3 is TGTGCCAGCAGTAACCCAGACAGCTTTTTTAACTATGGCTACACCTTC.

The chain joins TRBV7-9 to TRBJ1-5; tentative D call: TRBD1 (5 bases). This CDR3 comprises 14 residues. Germline CDR1 SEHNR, CDR2 FQNEAQ (reference sequence). Trimming pared 5 bases from V and 8 bases from J, leaving 16 bases between. As DNA, the CDR3 is TGTGCCAGCAGCCGCCTACCCCAAGGGGAGCCCCAGCATTTT. Translating it yields CASSRLPQGEPQHF. The whole variable domain, remainder taken from reference TRBV7-9 and TRBJ1-5, is DTGVSQNPRHKITKRGQNVTFRCDPISEHNRLYWYRQTLGQGPEFLTYFQNEAQLEKSRLLSDRFSAERPKGSFSTLEIQRTEQGDSAMYLCASSRLPQGEPQHFGDGTRLSIL.

V is TRBV27 and J is TRBJ2-2; D gene uncertain. Germline CDR1 and CDR2: MNHEY and SMNVEV (reference sequence). V was clipped by 2 bases and J by 5 bases, with 9 bases between them. This CDR3 region has 14 residues. The chain's CDR3 is CASSLMVRTGELFF. CDR3 DNA: TGTGCCAGCAGTTTAATGGTCAGAACCGGGGAGCTGTTTTTT.

J is TRBJ2-1 and V is TRBV7-2; maybe TRBD2 (5 bases). The V end was cut by 2 bases, the J end by 7 bases, with 15 bases between. The CDR3 is made up of 15 amino acids. Germline values: CDR1 SGHTA, CDR2 FQGNSA. As DNA, the CDR3 is TGTGCCAGCAGCTTAAGAGGGAGAAACGAGAATGAGCAGTTCTTC. It is translated as CASSLRGRNENEQFF.

This sequence joins TRBV7-9 and TRBJ1-1, with D hard to call. The germline gives CDR1 SEHNR, CDR2 FQNEAQ (reference sequence). V lost 5 bases, J lost 1 base, and 8 bases lay in between. The CDR3 extends over 13 amino acids. CDR3 sequence reads: CASSRGWNTEAFF. As DNA, the CDR3 is TGTGCCAGCAGCCGCGGGTGGAACACTGAAGCTTTCTTT. Filled out from reference TRBV7-9 and TRBJ1-1, the complete variable domain reads DTGVSQNPRHKITKRGQNVTFRCDPISEHNRLYWYRQTLGQGPEFLTYFQNEAQLEKSRLLSDRFSAERPKGSFSTLEIQRTEQGDSAMYLCASSRGWNTEAFFGQGTRLTVV.

The CDR3 reads CASSLSPVDGYTF. The CDR3 DNA sequence: TGTGCCAGCAGCTTATCCCCGGTGGATGGCTACACCTTC. V gene TRBV7-9 combines with J gene TRBJ1-2; D is undetermined. Germline V lookup: CDR1 SEHNR, CDR2 FQNEAQ (reference sequence). The CDR3 is 13 amino acids. Trimming removed 2 bases from V and 6 bases from J, with 10 bases in between.